The TCR beta chain under discussion was sequenced for a study of blood T cell repertoires in COVID-19. CDR3 length: 14 residues. With V trimmed by 3 bases and J by 2 bases, 2 bases remained unmatched. Germline V gene data show CDR1 as SGHKS and CDR2 as YYEKEE (reference sequence). Measured with immunoSEQ multiplex PCR; TCRdb has only the in-frame clones, and not every one. The sample yields about 340,000 clones, more than 70% seen once. This TCR derives from a man aged 30 to 39 with active or convalescent COVID-19. The sequencing sample was made of peripheral blood. This chain joins TRBV5-5 and TRBJ1-2; TRBD1 matches 9 bases. The CDR3 coding sequence is TGTGCCAGCAGCTCCGGACAGGGGAACTATGGCTACACCTTC. Its translation is CASSSGQGNYGYTF.